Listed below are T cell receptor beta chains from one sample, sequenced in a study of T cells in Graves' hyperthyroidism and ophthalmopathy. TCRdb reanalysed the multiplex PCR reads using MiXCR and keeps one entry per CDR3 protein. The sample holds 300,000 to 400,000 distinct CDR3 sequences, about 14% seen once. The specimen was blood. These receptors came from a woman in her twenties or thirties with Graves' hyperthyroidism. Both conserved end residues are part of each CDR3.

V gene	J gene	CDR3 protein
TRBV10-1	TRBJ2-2	CASSAPPTGELFF
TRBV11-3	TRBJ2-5	CASSVTSGSGETQYF
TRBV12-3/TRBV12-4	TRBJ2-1	CASTLGPNNEQFF
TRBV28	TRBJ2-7	CASSPDYHEQYF
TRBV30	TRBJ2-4	CAWSEAGGRANIQYF
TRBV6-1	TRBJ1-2	CASRRGVRYGYTF
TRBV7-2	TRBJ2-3	CASSLMDGTDTQYF
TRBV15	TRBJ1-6	CATSRVGQGAVNSPLHF
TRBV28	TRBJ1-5	CASSLGRPQHF
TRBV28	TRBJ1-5	CASSLGPNLLGRSNQPQHF
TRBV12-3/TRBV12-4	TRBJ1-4	CASSPGRELFF
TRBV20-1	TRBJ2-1	CSGYRGEQFF
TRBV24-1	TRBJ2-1	CATSDWGPRRPVNEQFF
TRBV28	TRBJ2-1	CASSFAGAAQFF
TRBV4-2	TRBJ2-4	CASSQQSGLINIQYF
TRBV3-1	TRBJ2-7	CASSPGGMDYEQYF
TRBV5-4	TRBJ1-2	CASSLVQGQLGYGYTF
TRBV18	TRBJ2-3	CASSPWKGEADTQYF
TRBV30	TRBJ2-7	CAWSFRTSGINEQYF
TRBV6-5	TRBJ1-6	CASRPEEGRNSPLHF
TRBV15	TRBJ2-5	CATSRDSETQYF
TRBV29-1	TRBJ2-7	CSVEAPLTGLYGVPSSEQYF
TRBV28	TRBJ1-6	CASGGLWGDPPHPYNSPLHF
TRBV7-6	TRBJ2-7	CASSLSTAPEQYF
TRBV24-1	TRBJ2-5	CATSDRGGRQETQYF
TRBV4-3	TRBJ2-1	CASSQSGNEQFF
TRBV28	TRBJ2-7	CASARSGPTQEQYF
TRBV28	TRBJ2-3	CASSPLSTDTQYF
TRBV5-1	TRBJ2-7	CASSLREGTYEQYF
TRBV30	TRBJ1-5	CAWSVERTQPQHF
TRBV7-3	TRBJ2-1	CASSPEPAQHNEQFF
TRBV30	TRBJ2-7	CAWSDGAGARGQYF
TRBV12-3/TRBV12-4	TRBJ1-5	CASSLRGYSNQPQHF
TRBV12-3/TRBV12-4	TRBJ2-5	CASSPRTENQETQYF
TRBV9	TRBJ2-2	CASSSRDATGELFF